This T cell receptor beta chain is drawn from a study of shared clonotypes between healthy human individuals. The CDR3 has 14 residues. V lost 2 bases and J lost 7, with 14 bases in between. Germline loops: CDR1 GTSNPN, CDR2 SVGIG (reference sequence). This clone was seen only a few times. Antigen: not known. Study-level points and caveats: Naive subsets generally had larger estimated richness than memory subsets.

Profiling relied on immunoSEQ multiplex PCR, and the TCRdb table lists in-frame clones only, not all of them. The profile covers 600,000 to 750,000 clones, with 72% appearing a single time and less than 2% taken by the ten largest. The source material was memory CD4+ T cells sorted from blood. Subset of the sample: CD45RA-negative fraction. The genes are TRBV30 and TRBJ2-2; tentatively, D is TRBD2 (5 bases). The origin of this receptor is a woman between 25 and 40 years old in good health. The DNA of the CDR3 is TGTGCCTGGAGTTTGGACGGGGTTGGCGGGGAGCTGTTTTTT. It translates to CAWSLDGVGGELFF. The complete variable domain, with remaining parts taken from reference TRBV30 and TRBJ2-2, reads SQTIHQWPATLVQPVGSPLSLECTVEGTSNPNLYWYRQAAGRGLQLLFYSVGIGQISSEVPQNLSASRPQDRQFILSSKKLLLSDSGFYLCAWSLDGVGGELFFGEGSRLTVL.